This TCR beta chain was recorded in a study of control samples from healthy donors and cancer patients. Libraries were prepared by immunoSEQ multiplex PCR; TCRdb keeps only in-frame clonotypes and omits some of them. The sample lists over 100,000 clones, roughly nine tenths occurring once. Trimming removed 8 bases from V and 2 bases from J, with 15 bases in between. The CDR3 contains 14 residues. Germline assignment: CDR1 LNHDA and CDR2 SQIVND (reference sequence). The TCR originated in a human donor in good health. The donor label of this sample is uncertain. V gene TRBV19 combines with J gene TRBJ1-2; no definite D call. Source material: blood. The CDR3 is CASEAGGKNYGYTF. Written as DNA, the CDR3 is TGTGCCAGTGAAGCGGGCGGGAAAAACTATGGCTACACCTTC. Full variable domain (rest looked up from reference TRBV19 and TRBJ1-2): DGGITQSPKYLFRKEGQNVTLSCEQNLNHDAMYWYRQDPGQGLRLIYYSQIVNDFQKGDIAEGYSVSREKKESFPLTVTSAQKNPTAFYLCASEAGGKNYGYTFGSGTRLTVV.